This TCR beta chain was captured in a study of OX40 agonist ivuxolimab in advanced cancers. The study's findings and limits: At 0.1 to 3.0 mg/kg and by week 6, clonal expansion occurred in CD4+ and CD8+ blood T cells. The antigens recognized by the expanded peripheral T cells, that is their antigen specificity, were not determined.

Trimming cost V 7 bases and J 5 bases, with 12 bases left between them. This CDR3 has 13 residues. Germline lookup yields CDR1 MDHEN and CDR2 SYDVKM. Profiling relied on immunoSEQ multiplex PCR, and the TCRdb table lists in-frame clones only, not all of them. The sample has 60,000 or so clones, 87% seen once. To note about this clone: What it binds is not known.

Exclusion applied to patients with autoimmune disease history or systemic immunosuppression. The gene calls are TRBV28 and TRBJ2-4; D gene uncertain. The TCR originated in an adult with an advanced solid tumor such as melanoma, head and neck, liver or kidney cancer. The specimen was CD4+ or CD8+ T cells sorted from blood, collected in a trial of the OX40 agonist ivuxolimab. CDR3 sequence reads: CASNPRNQNIQYF. In DNA form, the CDR3 reads TGTGCCAGCAACCCCAGGAATCAAAACATTCAGTACTTC.